This T cell receptor (beta chain) is drawn from a study of CD8+ T cells in alopecia areata. Study-wide results and caveats: On tofacitinib, scalp and blood still held many of the expanded lesional clones.

With respect to this clone: The target antigen is unknown.

After isolation, RNA underwent reverse transcription to generate cDNA as the sequencing template. The repertoire was sequenced with immunoSEQ multiplex PCR; TCRdb's copy has only in-frame clones and lacks some. The sample contains more than 100,000 clones, more than 45% of which appear only once. The treatment denotes: oral pan-JAK inhibitor, 5-10 mg twice daily. V lost 7 bases to trimming and J lost 1 base; unmatched junction nucleotides: 8. Per the germline V gene, CDR1 is SQVTM and CDR2 is ANQGSEA. CDR3 length: 14 amino acids. The sequence was collected from a human donor with alopecia areata. The starting material was CD4+ T cells sorted from blood, obtained at week 4, from a patient treated with tofacitinib. This chain uses TRBV29-1 with TRBJ2-7, with 9 bases matching TRBD1. The DNA of the CDR3 is TGCAGCGCCCGACGGGACAGGGAATCCTACGAGCAGTACTTC. The encoded protein is CSARRDRESYEQYF.